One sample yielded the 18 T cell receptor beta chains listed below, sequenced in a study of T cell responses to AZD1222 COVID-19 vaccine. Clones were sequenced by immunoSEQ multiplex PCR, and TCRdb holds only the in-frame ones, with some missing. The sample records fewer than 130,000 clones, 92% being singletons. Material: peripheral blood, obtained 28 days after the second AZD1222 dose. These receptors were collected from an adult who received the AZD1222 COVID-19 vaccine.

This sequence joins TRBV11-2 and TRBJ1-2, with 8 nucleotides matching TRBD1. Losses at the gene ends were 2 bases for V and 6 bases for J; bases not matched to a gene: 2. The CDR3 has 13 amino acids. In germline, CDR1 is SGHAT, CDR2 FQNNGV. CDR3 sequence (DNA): TGTGCCAGCAGCTTACAGGGGGCAGATGGCTACACCTTC. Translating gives CASSLQGADGYTF.

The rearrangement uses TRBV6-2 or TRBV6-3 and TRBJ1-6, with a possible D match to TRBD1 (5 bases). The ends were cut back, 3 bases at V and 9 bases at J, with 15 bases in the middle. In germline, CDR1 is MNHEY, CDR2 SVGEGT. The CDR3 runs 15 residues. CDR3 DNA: TGTGCCAGCAGTTATGGGGCGGGGATTGGTTCACCCCTCCACTTT. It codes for CASSYGAGIGSPLHF.

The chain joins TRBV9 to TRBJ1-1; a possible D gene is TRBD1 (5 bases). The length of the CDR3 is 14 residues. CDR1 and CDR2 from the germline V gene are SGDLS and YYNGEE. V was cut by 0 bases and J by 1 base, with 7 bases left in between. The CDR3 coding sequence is TGTGCCAGCAGCGTAGCCAGGGCGAACACTGAAGCTTTCTTT. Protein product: CASSVARANTEAFF.

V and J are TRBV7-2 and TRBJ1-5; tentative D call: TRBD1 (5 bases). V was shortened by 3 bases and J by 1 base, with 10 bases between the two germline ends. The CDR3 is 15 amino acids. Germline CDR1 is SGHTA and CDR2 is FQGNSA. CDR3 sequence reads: CASSFRGSSNQPQHF. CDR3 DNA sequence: TGTGCCAGCAGCTTTAGGGGATCGAGCAATCAGCCCCAGCATTTT. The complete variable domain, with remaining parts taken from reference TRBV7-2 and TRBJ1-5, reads GAGVSQSPSNKVTEKGKDVELRCDPISGHTALYWYRQSLGQGLEFLIYFQGNSAPDKSGLPSDRFSAERTGGSVSTLTIQRTQQEDSAVYLCASSFRGSSNQPQHFGDGTRLSIL.

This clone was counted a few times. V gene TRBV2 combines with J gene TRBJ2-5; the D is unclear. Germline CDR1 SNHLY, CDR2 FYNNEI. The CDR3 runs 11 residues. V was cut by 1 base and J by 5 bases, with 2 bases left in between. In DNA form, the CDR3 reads TGTGCCAGCAGTGAAGGGGAGACCCAGTACTTC. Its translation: CASSEGETQYF.

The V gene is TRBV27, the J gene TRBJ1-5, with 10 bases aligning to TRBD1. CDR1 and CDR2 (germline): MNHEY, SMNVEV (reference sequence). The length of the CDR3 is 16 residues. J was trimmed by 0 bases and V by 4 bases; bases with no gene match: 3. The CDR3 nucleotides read TGTGCCAGCAGTTCGGACAGGGGGTATAGCAATCAGCCCCAGCATTTT. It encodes CASSSDRGYSNQPQHF.

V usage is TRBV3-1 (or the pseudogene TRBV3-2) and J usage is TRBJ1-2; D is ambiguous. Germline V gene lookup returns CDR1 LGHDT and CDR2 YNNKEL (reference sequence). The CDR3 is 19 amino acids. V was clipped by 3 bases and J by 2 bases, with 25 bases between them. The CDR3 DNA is TGTGCCAGCAGCCACCTGACACCCACCCTGGGTTATTCCAACTATGGCTACACCTTC. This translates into CASSHLTPTLGYSNYGYTF.

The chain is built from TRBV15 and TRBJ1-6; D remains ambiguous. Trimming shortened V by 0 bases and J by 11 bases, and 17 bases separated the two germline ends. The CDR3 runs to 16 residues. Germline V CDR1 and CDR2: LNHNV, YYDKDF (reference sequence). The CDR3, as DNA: TGTGCCACCAGCAGAGATCTCTACGCGGACGGAACACCCCTCCACTTT. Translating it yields CATSRDLYADGTPLHF.

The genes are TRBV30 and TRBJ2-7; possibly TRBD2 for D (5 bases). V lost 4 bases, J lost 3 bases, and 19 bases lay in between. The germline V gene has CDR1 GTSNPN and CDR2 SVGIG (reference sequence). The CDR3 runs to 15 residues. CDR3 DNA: TGTGCCTGGATCCCAAACCGAGGGATAGGCTACGAGCAGTACTTC. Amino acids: CAWIPNRGIGYEQYF.

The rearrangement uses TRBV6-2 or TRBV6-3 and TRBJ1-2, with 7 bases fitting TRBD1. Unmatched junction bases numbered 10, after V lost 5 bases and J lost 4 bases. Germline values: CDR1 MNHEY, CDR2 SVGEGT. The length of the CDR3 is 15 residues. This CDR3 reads CASSAPLGTVYGYTF. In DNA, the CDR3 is TGTGCCAGCAGTGCCCCACTGGGGACAGTCTATGGCTACACCTTC.

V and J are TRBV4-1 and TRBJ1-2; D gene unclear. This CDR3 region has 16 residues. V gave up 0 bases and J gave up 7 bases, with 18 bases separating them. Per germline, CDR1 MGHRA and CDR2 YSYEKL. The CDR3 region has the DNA TGCGCCAGCAGCCAAGAGAATTGGCCGAACCCTATTGGCTACACCTTC. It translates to CASSQENWPNPIGYTF.

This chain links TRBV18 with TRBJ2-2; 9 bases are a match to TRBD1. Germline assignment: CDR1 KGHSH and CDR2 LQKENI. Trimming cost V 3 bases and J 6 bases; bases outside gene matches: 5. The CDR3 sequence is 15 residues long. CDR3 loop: CASSPGTGLAGELFF. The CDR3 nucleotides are TGTGCCAGCTCACCTGGGACAGGGCTCGCCGGGGAGCTGTTTTTT.

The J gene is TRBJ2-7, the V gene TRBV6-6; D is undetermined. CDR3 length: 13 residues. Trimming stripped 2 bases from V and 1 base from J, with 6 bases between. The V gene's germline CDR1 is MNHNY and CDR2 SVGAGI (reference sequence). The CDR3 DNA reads TGTGCCAGCAGTTACGAGGAGTCCTACGAGCAGTACTTC. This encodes CASSYEESYEQYF.

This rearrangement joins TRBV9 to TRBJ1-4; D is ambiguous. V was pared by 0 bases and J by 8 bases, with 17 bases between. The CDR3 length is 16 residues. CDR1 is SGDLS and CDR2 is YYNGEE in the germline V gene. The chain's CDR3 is CASSVGPPGIGEKLFF. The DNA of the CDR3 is TGTGCCAGCAGCGTAGGGCCACCAGGAATTGGGGAAAAACTGTTTTTT.

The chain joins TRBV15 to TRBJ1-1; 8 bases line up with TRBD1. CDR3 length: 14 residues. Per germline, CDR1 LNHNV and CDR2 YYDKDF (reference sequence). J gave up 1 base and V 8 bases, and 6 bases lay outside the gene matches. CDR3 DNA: TGTGCCACCTCCAGGGGGCGCGAGAACACTGAAGCTTTCTTT. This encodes CATSRGRENTEAFF.

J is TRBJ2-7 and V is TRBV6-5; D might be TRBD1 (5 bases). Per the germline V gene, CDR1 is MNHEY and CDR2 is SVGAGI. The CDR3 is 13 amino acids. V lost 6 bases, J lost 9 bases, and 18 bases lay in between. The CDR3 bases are TGTGCCAGCAGGACCCAACAGGTGACGGTGCAGTACTTC. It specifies CASRTQQVTVQYF.

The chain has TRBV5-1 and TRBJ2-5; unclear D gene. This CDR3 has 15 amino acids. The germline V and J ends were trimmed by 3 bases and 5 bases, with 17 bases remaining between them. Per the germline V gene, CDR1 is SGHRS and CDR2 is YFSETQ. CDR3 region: CASSSEPQRTETQYF. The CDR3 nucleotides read TGCGCCAGCAGCTCCGAACCCCAGAGAACTGAGACCCAGTACTTC.

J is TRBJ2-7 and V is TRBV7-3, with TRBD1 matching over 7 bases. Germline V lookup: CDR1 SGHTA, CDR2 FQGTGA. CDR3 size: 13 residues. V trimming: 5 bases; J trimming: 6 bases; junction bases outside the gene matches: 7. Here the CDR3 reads CASSKTGSREQYF. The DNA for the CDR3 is TGTGCCAGCAGCAAGACAGGGTCACGCGAGCAGTACTTC.